The 25 T cell receptor beta chains given below trace back to one sample, sequenced in a study of cytomegalovirus exposure and HLA in healthy donors. This PCR relied on a set of 60 Vbeta primers and 13 Jbeta primers. TCRdb's copy holds only in-frame clones and misses some; the assay was immunoSEQ multiplex PCR. This table has approximately 110,000 clones, over 60% appearing once. The sequencing input was PBMCs. The receptors stem from an older woman in good health and CMV-seropositive.

The J gene is TRBJ1-1, the V gene TRBV5-1, with a weak D call TRBD1 (5 bases). The CDR3 is made up of 13 amino acids. Germline loops: CDR1 SGHRS, CDR2 YFSETQ. V lost 3 bases to trimming and J lost 0 bases, with 6 bases between them. The CDR3 region has the DNA TGCGCCAGCAGCTGGACACTGAACACTGAAGCTTTCTTT. Its protein is CASSWTLNTEAFF.

The sample holds a few counts of this clone. J is TRBJ1-5 and V is TRBV27; 7 bases match TRBD1. CDR3 length: 17 residues. Trimming removed 1 base from V and 0 bases from J; junction bases left unmatched: 6. The germline V gene has CDR1 MNHEY and CDR2 SMNVEV (reference sequence). In DNA, the CDR3 is TGTGCCAGCAGTTTATTGGGACAGCTACATAGCAATCAGCCCCAGCATTTT. Its protein product is CASSLLGQLHSNQPQHF.

The rearrangement joins TRBV19 to TRBJ2-3, with TRBD2 matching over 12 bases. CDR1 LNHDA and CDR2 SQIVND come from the germline V gene (reference sequence). The CDR3 has 18 amino acids. V trimming: 4 bases; J trimming: 2 bases; junction bases outside the gene matches: 10. The CDR3 coding sequence is TGTGCCAGTAGTACCGCCCGGACTAGCGGGGACTTCACAGATACGCAGTATTTT. It is translated as CASSTARTSGDFTDTQYF.

V and J are TRBV30 and TRBJ1-4, with D maybe TRBD1 (5 bases). The CDR3 has 13 amino acids. V shed 3 bases and J shed 7 bases, with 12 bases lying between them. Germline assignment: CDR1 GTSNPN and CDR2 SVGIG (reference sequence). The CDR3: CAWSGGPTEKLFF. CDR3 nucleotide sequence: TGTGCCTGGAGCGGGGGACCGACTGAAAAACTGTTTTTT.

The V call is TRBV5-1, the J call TRBJ2-5, with TRBD1 identical over 7 bases. The CDR3 extends over 14 amino acids. Germline V gene lookup returns CDR1 SGHRS and CDR2 YFSETQ. With V trimmed by 0 bases and J by 5 bases, 4 bases remained unmatched. CDR3 sequence: CASSLDRGGETQYF. For the CDR3, the DNA is TGCGCCAGCAGCTTGGACAGGGGTGGCGAGACCCAGTACTTC. The full variable domain, in which reference TRBV5-1 and TRBJ2-5 provide the parts outside the CDR3, is KAGVTQTPRYLIKTRGQQVTLSCSPISGHRSVSWYQQTPGQGLQFLFEYFSETQRNKGNFPGRFSGRQFSNSRSEMNVSTLELGDSALYLCASSLDRGGETQYFGPGTRLLVL.

The J gene is TRBJ1-1, the V gene TRBV5-5; D might be TRBD1 (6 bases). The CDR3 consists of 11 residues. The germline V gene has CDR1 SGHKS and CDR2 YYEKEE (reference sequence). Trimming removed 3 bases from V and 12 bases from J, with 12 bases in between. The CDR3 coding sequence is TGTGCCAGCAGCTACGACAGGATACCTTTCTTT. Translation: CASSYDRIPFF. The variable domain in full, completed from reference TRBV5-5 and TRBJ1-1, reads DAGVTQSPTHLIKTRGQQVTLRCSPISGHKSVSWYQQVLGQGPQFIFQYYEKEERGRGNFPDRFSARQFPNYSSELNVNALLLGDSALYLCASSYDRIPFFGQGTRLTVV.

The rearrangement links TRBV5-1 to TRBJ2-1, with TRBD2 matching over 8 bases. The trim removed 4 bases at V and 0 bases at J, leaving 15 bases unmatched. In germline, CDR1 is SGHRS, CDR2 YFSETQ. The CDR3 spans 19 residues. The CDR3 DNA reads as TGCGCCAGCAGCCCGGGGCGTCTAGCGGGCGTAAACTCCTACAATGAGCAGTTCTTC. Its translation is CASSPGRLAGVNSYNEQFF.

The chain carries TRBV6-6 and TRBJ1-6; 8 nucleotides agree with TRBD1. V shed 7 bases, J shed 10 bases, and the junction held 6 bases outside the gene matches. The CDR3 consists of 13 residues. Per germline, CDR1 MNHNY and CDR2 SVGAGI (reference sequence). The CDR3 reads CASNGGQGSPLHF. Written as DNA, the CDR3 is TGTGCCAGCAACGGCGGACAGGGATCACCCCTCCACTTT.

The chain employs TRBV6-6 and TRBJ1-1; 7 bases agree with TRBD1. CDR3 length equals 14 residues. The junction had 7 bases not matched to a gene; V was cut back by 4 bases and J by 5 bases. In germline, CDR1 is MNHNY, CDR2 SVGAGI (reference sequence). The CDR3 spells CASSWDSRGTEAFF. The DNA for the CDR3 is TGTGCCAGCAGTTGGGACAGTCGAGGGACTGAAGCTTTCTTT.

This clone was picked up one time. The genes are TRBV11-1 and TRBJ2-7, with D perhaps TRBD1 (6 bases). Looked up from germline, CDR1 is SGHAT and CDR2 is FQDESV (reference sequence). The CDR3 runs 15 residues. V was trimmed by 5 bases and J by 2 bases, leaving 16 bases between them. Here the CDR3 reads CASSPGQTPTYEQYF. The CDR3 nucleotides read TGTGCCAGCAGCCCTGGACAGACTCCCACCTACGAGCAGTACTTC.

The genes are TRBV29-1 and TRBJ1-1, with TRBD1 matching over 7 bases. This CDR3 has 12 amino acids. Trimming cost V 7 bases and J 1 base; bases outside gene matches: 3. CDR1 is SQVTM and CDR2 is ANQGSEA in the germline V gene. CDR3 residues: CSGGQPNTEAFF. The CDR3 DNA is TGCAGCGGGGGACAGCCGAACACTGAAGCTTTCTTT.

This clone was picked up a small number of times. The chain recombines TRBV12-1 with TRBJ2-7; the DNA was not used to check the table's D call, TRBD2. TRBV12-1 is listed as a pseudogene. The CDR3 has 18 amino acids. CDR3 sequence (DNA): TGTGCCAGCAGCTGGGGACTAGCGGGACCTCAATCCTCCTACGAGCAGTACTTC. It encodes CASSWGLAGPQSSYEQYF.

CDR3 coding DNA: TGCGCCAGCAGCCAAGGAGCGGGGTTGCAGTATTTT. It is translated as CASSQGAGLQYF. V is TRBV4-1 and J is TRBJ2-3, with 7 bases lining up with TRBD2. The CDR3 length is 12 residues. Germline V gives CDR1 MGHRA, CDR2 YSYEKL. V lost 1 base, J lost 11 bases, and 3 bases stayed unmatched.

The chain carries TRBV6-1 and TRBJ2-3, with 11 bases fitting TRBD2. Germline lookup yields CDR1 MNHNS and CDR2 SASEGT. CDR3 size: 16 residues. J lost 7 bases, V lost 3 bases, and 9 bases had no gene match. The CDR3 DNA follows: TGTGCCAGCAGTGATGGGGCTCTAGCGGGAGGACATACGCAGTATTTT. It codes for CASSDGALAGGHTQYF.

This clone came up once. The chain uses TRBV5-6 and TRBJ2-1; D might be TRBD2 (7 bases). CDR1 SGHDT and CDR2 YYEEEE come from the germline V gene. The CDR3 extends over 17 amino acids. The ends were cut back, 2 bases at V and 1 base at J, with 16 bases in the middle. The CDR3 loop is CASSLRGALGSYNEQFF. The CDR3, as DNA: TGTGCCAGCAGCTTACGGGGGGCACTCGGGTCCTACAATGAGCAGTTCTTC.

V is TRBV6-5 and J is TRBJ1-5; D is undetermined. The V gene lost 2 bases and the J gene lost 2 bases, with 7 bases spanning the gap. The CDR3 loop spans 14 amino acids. The germline gives CDR1 MNHEY, CDR2 SVGAGI. CDR3 loop: CASSYNQGNQPQHF. The DNA for the CDR3 is TGTGCCAGCAGTTACAACCAGGGCAATCAGCCCCAGCATTTT.

The chain has TRBV7-8 and TRBJ2-2; 7 bases agree with TRBD1. V trimming: 5 bases; J trimming: 3 bases; junction bases outside the gene matches: 3. CDR1 and CDR2 from the germline V gene are SGHVS and FQNEAQ. The CDR3 runs to 14 residues. The CDR3 DNA is TGTGCCAGCAGCCAGGGACAGTACACCGGGGAGCTGTTTTTT. The encoded protein is CASSQGQYTGELFF.

The chain employs TRBV11-2 and TRBJ2-5; unclear D gene. V lost 4 bases and J 7 bases, leaving 16 bases between the germline ends. The CDR3 contains 14 residues. Germline values: CDR1 SGHAT, CDR2 FQNNGV. The CDR3 nucleotides are TGTGCCAGCAGCTCCGCACTAAATGACGGGACCCAGTACTTC. Residues: CASSSALNDGTQYF. The full variable domain, with the rest looked up from reference TRBV11-2 and TRBJ2-5, is EAGVAQSPRYKIIEKRQSVAFWCNPISGHATLYWYQQILGQGPKLLIQFQNNGVVDDSQLPKDRFSAERLKGVDSTLKIQPAKLEDSAVYLCASSSALNDGTQYFGPGTRLLVL.

The chain couples TRBV11-3 to TRBJ2-1; D is possibly TRBD2 (6 bases). This CDR3 comprises 16 residues. From germline, CDR1 is SGHNT and CDR2 YENEEA. The V end was cut by 4 bases, the J end by 8 bases, with 21 bases between. CDR3 in DNA: TGTGCCAGCAGCTCTCGGTCTGACCTTTGGGGGGATGAGCAGTTCTTC. Residues: CASSSRSDLWGDEQFF.

J is TRBJ1-5 and V is TRBV30, with a possible D match to TRBD1 (6 bases). The CDR3 has 18 amino acids. V gave up 3 bases and J gave up 2 bases, with 23 bases separating them. The germline V gene encodes CDR1 GTSNPN and CDR2 SVGIG (reference sequence). This chain's CDR3 is CAWSINEGTSRRNQPQHF. Here the CDR3 DNA reads TGTGCCTGGAGCATAAATGAGGGGACATCCCGACGCAATCAGCCCCAGCATTTT.

In regard to this clone: The sample holds other DNA sequences that translate to the same CDR3. The rearrangement joins TRBV5-1 to TRBJ1-4, with D maybe TRBD1 (5 bases). The CDR3 spans 14 residues. In germline, CDR1 is SGHRS, CDR2 YFSETQ. V lost 0 bases and J 8 bases, leaving 11 bases between the germline ends. The CDR3 nucleotides read TGCGCCAGCAGCTTGGGGCAGGGTAACGAAAAACTGTTTTTT. Amino acids: CASSLGQGNEKLFF. Filled out from reference TRBV5-1 and TRBJ1-4, the complete variable domain reads KAGVTQTPRYLIKTRGQQVTLSCSPISGHRSVSWYQQTPGQGLQFLFEYFSETQRNKGNFPGRFSGRQFSNSRSEMNVSTLELGDSALYLCASSLGQGNEKLFFGSGTQLSVL.

J is TRBJ2-7 and V is TRBV7-9; the D is unclear. The CDR3 spans 14 residues. Between the trimmed V and J ends, which lost 3 bases and 3 bases, there was a span of 12 bases. The germline V gene has CDR1 SEHNR and CDR2 FQNEAQ (reference sequence). Written as DNA, the CDR3 is TGTGCCAGCAGCTTTGACGGGTTAGGCTACGAGCAGTACTTC. As protein: CASSFDGLGYEQYF. Filled out from reference TRBV7-9 and TRBJ2-7, the complete variable domain reads DTGVSQNPRHKITKRGQNVTFRCDPISEHNRLYWYRQTLGQGPEFLTYFQNEAQLEKSRLLSDRFSAERPKGSFSTLEIQRTEQGDSAMYLCASSFDGLGYEQYFGPGTRLTVT.

The gene calls are TRBV29-1 and TRBJ2-5; 7 bases fit TRBD1. V was clipped by 6 bases and J by 5 bases; unmatched bases: 9. CDR3 length equals 13 residues. CDR1 and CDR2 (germline): SQVTM, ANQGSEA. The CDR3 DNA follows: TGCAGCGTGGCCGGGACAGTCGGGGAGACCCAGTACTTC. Translation gives CSVAGTVGETQYF.

V usage is TRBV2 and J usage is TRBJ2-7; TRBD2 agrees at 8 bases. J was trimmed by 4 bases and V by 3 bases; bases with no gene match: 11. The CDR3 is 16 residues long. CDR1 is SNHLY, CDR2 FYNNEI, per germline. CDR3 loop: CASSDGLGGGRYEQYF. The CDR3 bases are TGTGCCAGCAGTGACGGCCTGGGCGGGGGGCGTTACGAGCAGTACTTC. The full variable domain, rest sourced from reference TRBV2 and TRBJ2-7, is EPEVTQTPSHQVTQMGQEVILRCVPISNHLYFYWYRQILGQKVEFLVSFYNNEISEKSEIFDDQFSVERPDGSNFTLKIRSTKLEDSAMYFCASSDGLGGGRYEQYFGPGTRLTVT.

J is TRBJ2-1 and V is TRBV10-3; 9 bases are a match to TRBD2. The CDR3 runs to 15 residues. CDR1 and CDR2 (germline): ENHRY, SYGVKD. V was pared by 6 bases and J by 0 bases, with 3 bases of the junction left unmatched. CDR3 DNA sequence: TGTGCCATCAGGGATAGCGGGAGCTCCTACAATGAGCAGTTCTTC. It yields the protein CAIRDSGSSYNEQFF.